This T cell receptor beta chain is drawn from a study of beta chain features in type 1 diabetes. cDNA synthesis used the whole RNA isolate, giving expressed TCRB sequences. Sequencing used immunoSEQ multiplex PCR; TCRdb keeps in-frame clones, though not all of them. Of more than 300,000 clones listed, 8% to 10% are singletons. This clone appeared a few times. Antigen unknown. This CDR3 has 16 amino acids. V was pared by 7 bases and J by 3 bases, with 10 bases of the junction left unmatched. Germline values: CDR1 MDHEN, CDR2 SYDVKM. Broader study findings: The study found moderately but significantly shorter TCRB CDR3s in all four CD4+ subsets of Type 1 diabetes patients. cDNA-based sequencing might over-represent cells highly expressing TCR. Type 1 diabetes patients showed fewer insertions and more deletions at VDJ junctions.

This sequence joins TRBV28 and TRBJ2-1, with 9 bases matching TRBD1. The specimen was central memory CD4+ T cells from blood. The TCR sequence derives from a young man with type 1 diabetes. CDR3 DNA sequence: TGTGCCAGCATCCCCCCGGGACAGGGCTTCTACAATGAGCAGTTCTTC. It encodes CASIPPGQGFYNEQFF.